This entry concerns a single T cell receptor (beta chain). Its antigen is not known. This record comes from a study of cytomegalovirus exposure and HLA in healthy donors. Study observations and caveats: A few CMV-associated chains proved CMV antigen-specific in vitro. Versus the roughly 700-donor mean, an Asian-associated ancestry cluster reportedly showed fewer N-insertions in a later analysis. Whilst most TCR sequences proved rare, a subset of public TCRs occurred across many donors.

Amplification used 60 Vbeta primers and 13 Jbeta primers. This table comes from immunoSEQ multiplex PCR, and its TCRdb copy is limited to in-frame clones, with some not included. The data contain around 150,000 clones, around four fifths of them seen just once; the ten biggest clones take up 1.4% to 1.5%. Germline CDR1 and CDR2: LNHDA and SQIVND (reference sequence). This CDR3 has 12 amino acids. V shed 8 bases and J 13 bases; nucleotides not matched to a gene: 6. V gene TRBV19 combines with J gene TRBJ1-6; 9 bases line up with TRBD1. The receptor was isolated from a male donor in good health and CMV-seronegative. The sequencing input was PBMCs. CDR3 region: CASSTGGSPLHF. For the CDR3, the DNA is TGTGCCAGTTCTACAGGGGGCTCCCCCCTCCACTTT.